A selection of T cell receptor beta chains follows, all from one sample in a study of T cell clonotyping in hematopoietic cell transplantation. TCRdb's copy holds only in-frame clones and misses some; the assay was immunoSEQ multiplex PCR. The sample records fewer than 15,000 clones, 65% to 80% being singletons. The sample was peripheral blood mononuclear cells, taken 180 days after allogeneic stem cell transplant. These receptors originate from a male patient in his sixties who had an allogeneic stem cell transplant from an unrelated donor, so the T cells may come from the graft donor. Some clones in this sample may be carry-over from other donors' samples. Each CDR3 is given with its conserved first and last residue. The order of the fields is clone size, D gene, J gene, V gene, CDR3 protein, CDR3 DNA. D genes are given only for firm matches. Not all rows give a size; the values are once, few, many and, for expanded clones, a class.

few,-,TRBJ2-5,TRBV10-3,CAISGPRRETQYF,TGTGCCATCAGCGGACCACGGCGAGAGACCCAGTACTTC
-,-,TRBJ1-6,TRBV11-2,CASSFRRTDHNSPLHF,TGTGCCAGCAGCTTTAGGCGGACAGATCATAATTCACCCCTCCACTTT
-,TRBD2,TRBJ2-5,TRBV5-6,CASSLGLAGTETQYF,TGTGCCAGCAGCTTGGGACTAGCGGGAACAGAGACCCAGTACTTC
few,-,TRBJ1-5,TRBV30,CAWSLGNQPQHF,TGTGCCTGGAGTTTGGGCAATCAGCCCCAGCATTTT
-,-,TRBJ2-7,TRBV19,CASSIGYEQYF,TGTGCCAGTAGTATAGGGTACGAGCAGTACTTC
large,TRBD1,TRBJ2-2,TRBV7-6,CASSHRQGAGTGELFF,TGTGCCAGCAGCCACAGACAGGGGGCAGGGACCGGGGAGCTGTTTTTT
once,-,TRBJ2-5,TRBV20-1,CSARLGTPQYF,TGCAGTGCTAGACTGGGGACTCCCCAGTACTTC
medium-sized,TRBD1,TRBJ2-5,TRBV11-2,CASSSGQVKETQYF,TGTGCCAGCAGCTCGGGACAGGTGAAAGAGACCCAGTACTTC
-,-,TRBJ1-5,TRBV6-1,CASSLGDTNQPQHF,TGTGCCAGCTCCCTAGGAGATACCAATCAGCCCCAGCATTTT
-,TRBD1,TRBJ2-3,TRBV4-1,CASSQLDLLTGDTQYF,TGCGCCAGCAGCCAACTAGATCTGCTGACAGGGGACACGCAGTATTTT
few,-,TRBJ2-7,TRBV28,CASRQLTEYEQYF,TGTGCCAGCAGGCAGTTAACGGAGTATGAGCAGTACTTC
-,TRBD2,TRBJ2-7,TRBV2,CASSAGGHRPYEQYF,TGTGCCAGCAGTGCGGGGGGTCATCGCCCCTACGAGCAGTACTTC
-,-,TRBJ2-7,TRBV28,CASTAKPSSYEQYF,TGTGCCAGCACCGCGAAACCTAGCTCCTACGAGCAGTACTTC
once,-,TRBJ2-4,TRBV27,CASSSPSRAAKNIQYF,TGTGCCAGCAGTTCCCCATCCAGGGCGGCCAAAAACATTCAGTACTTC
-,TRBD2,TRBJ2-7,TRBV4-1,CASSQEGTSSEQYF,TGCGCCAGCAGCCAAGAGGGGACTAGCAGCGAGCAGTACTTC
-,-,TRBJ2-7,TRBV2,CASSTYEQYF,TGTGCCAGCTCAACCTACGAGCAGTACTTC
-,-,TRBJ1-2,TRBV5-4,CASSQDSSAGNSYGYTF,TGTGCCAGCAGCCAAGATTCTTCCGCAGGGAATAGCTATGGCTACACCTTC
few,TRBD1,TRBJ2-6,TRBV5-1,CASSFGTAGANVLTF,TGCGCCAGCAGCTTCGGGACAGCTGGGGCCAACGTCCTGACTTTC
-,-,TRBJ1-2,TRBV30,CAWTMGMADYGYTF,TGTGCCTGGACCATGGGCATGGCTGACTATGGCTACACCTTC
-,-,TRBJ2-1,TRBV9,CASSVNYPGNEQFF,TGTGCCAGCAGCGTGAATTACCCGGGCAATGAGCAGTTCTTC
-,-,TRBJ2-5,TRBV27,CASSPGTEGETQYF,TGTGCCAGCAGTCCGGGGACGGAAGGGGAGACCCAGTACTTC
-,-,TRBJ2-1,TRBV5-6,CASSLAPGRGVNEQFF,TGTGCCAGCAGCTTGGCCCCCGGAAGGGGAGTCAATGAGCAGTTCTTC
-,-,TRBJ1-2,TRBV4-2,CASSREGGYGYTF,TGTGCCAGCAGCCGGGAAGGCGGGTATGGCTACACCTTC
-,-,TRBJ2-2,TRBV30,CAWRKGIPGELFF,TGTGCCTGGAGAAAGGGGATCCCCGGGGAGCTGTTTTTT
-,-,TRBJ1-1,TRBV6-5,CASSYGGTEAFF,TGTGCCAGCAGTTATGGAGGGACTGAAGCTTTCTTT
few,-,TRBJ2-4,TRBV28,CASSSPHSGTVGIFQYF,TGTGCCAGCAGTTCTCCGCATAGCGGGACAGTTGGCATCTTTCAGTACTTC
-,-,TRBJ2-7,TRBV6-6,CASRGRDSYEQYF,TGTGCCAGCAGGGGCAGAGACTCCTACGAGCAGTACTTC
once,-,TRBJ2-3,TRBV2,CASSDISTDTQYF,TGTGCCAGCAGTGATATTTCCACAGATACGCAGTATTTT
-,-,TRBJ1-1,TRBV19,CASSTTPNTEAFF,TGTGCCAGTAGCACCACACCGAACACTGAAGCTTTCTTT
-,-,TRBJ2-2,TRBV9,CASSDPQGGGELFF,TGTGCCAGCAGCGATCCTCAGGGGGGCGGGGAGCTGTTTTTT
-,TRBD1,TRBJ1-2,TRBV9,CASSVAGTGLGEGYTF,TGTGCCAGCAGCGTAGCCGGGACAGGGCTAGGAGAGGGCTACACCTTC
once,TRBD1,TRBJ2-7,TRBV19,CASSIGAGGPFEQYF,TGTGCCAGTAGTATCGGGGCAGGGGGCCCCTTCGAGCAGTACTTC
-,-,TRBJ1-1,TRBV30,CAWTRWGALNTEAFF,TGTGCCTGGACCCGGTGGGGGGCCCTGAACACTGAAGCTTTCTTT
few,-,TRBJ2-3,TRBV13,CASSSWTSFRTQYF,TGTGCCAGCAGCTCCTGGACCAGTTTTCGTACGCAGTATTTT
-,-,TRBJ2-3,TRBV2,CASSRQGGNTDTQYF,TGTGCCAGCAGTCGACAGGGAGGGAACACAGATACGCAGTATTTT
-,-,TRBJ2-7,TRBV11-3,CASSLTENYEQYF,TGTGCCAGCAGCTTGACAGAGAACTACGAGCAGTACTTC
-,-,TRBJ1-4,TRBV2,CASSSGVEKLFF,TGTGCCAGCAGTTCGGGGGTTGAAAAACTGTTTTTT
-,-,TRBJ1-1,TRBV30,CAWSTGHGGDEAFF,TGTGCCTGGAGTACGGGACACGGAGGGGATGAAGCTTTCTTT
-,-,TRBJ2-3,TRBV4-2,CASSQALSGTDTQYF,TGTGCCAGCAGCCAAGCACTAAGCGGCACAGATACGCAGTATTTT
-,TRBD2,TRBJ2-7,TRBV7-3,CASSPGTSRPRSEQYF,TGTGCCAGCAGCCCCGGGACTAGTAGGCCTAGGAGCGAGCAGTACTTC
-,-,TRBJ2-5,TRBV29-1,CSVRDFKQETQYF,TGCAGCGTTAGGGACTTCAAACAAGAGACCCAGTACTTC
-,-,TRBJ1-3,TRBV7-2,CASSLEMGPGGNTIYF,TGTGCCAGCAGCTTAGAGATGGGGCCTGGTGGAAACACCATATATTTT
once,-,TRBJ2-3,TRBV4-3,CASSQDQAGDGTDTQYF,TGCGCCAGCAGCCAAGATCAGGCAGGGGATGGGACAGATACGCAGTATTTT
-,-,TRBJ2-5,TRBV30,CAWSLPGTRETQYF,TGTGCCTGGAGCCTCCCGGGCACCCGAGAGACCCAGTACTTC
-,-,TRBJ1-2,TRBV5-1,CASSPVSVNYGYTF,TGCGCCAGCAGCCCCGTTTCGGTGAACTATGGCTACACCTTC
-,-,TRBJ2-3,TRBV4-1,CASSQVSSTDTQYF,TGCGCCAGCAGCCAAGTATCGAGCACAGATACGCAGTATTTT
few,-,TRBJ1-1,TRBV30,CAWSQVGLEAFF,TGTGCCTGGAGTCAAGTAGGGCTGGAAGCTTTCTTT
-,-,TRBJ1-4,TRBV2,CASSELWGNEKLFF,TGTGCCAGCAGTGAATTGTGGGGTAATGAAAAACTGTTTTTT
-,-,TRBJ2-3,TRBV5-4,CASSQSTDTQYF,TGTGCCAGCAGCCAAAGCACAGATACGCAGTATTTT
-,-,TRBJ1-1,TRBV30,CAWSGFLKAFF,TGTGCCTGGAGTGGATTCCTCAAGGCTTTCTTT
-,-,TRBJ1-5,TRBV4-2,CASSQQSTGVSNQPQHF,TGTGCCAGCAGCCAACAGTCGACAGGTGTCAGCAATCAGCCCCAGCATTTT
-,TRBD1,TRBJ1-5,TRBV29-1,CSVVDPGQTNQPQHF,TGCAGCGTTGTGGATCCGGGACAGACCAATCAGCCCCAGCATTTT